The 29 T cell receptor beta chains below come from one sample, sequenced in a study of T cells in Graves' hyperthyroidism and ophthalmopathy. TCR beta CDR3 regions were amplified from RNA. RT-PCR in the first round (using the HTBI primer set) targeted the TCR CDR3. MiXCR, applied by TCRdb to the multiplex PCR reads, yields one record per CDR3 protein. The sample has 300,000 to 350,000 distinct CDR3 sequences, over 15% seen once; the top ten hold 15% to 17%. Sample: blood. These receptors were obtained from a woman between 35 and 50 years old with Graves' ophthalmopathy.

This clonotype was recorded at least ten times. The chain employs TRBV27 and TRBJ2-4; D is possibly TRBD1 or TRBD2 (5 bases each). The CDR3 has 13 amino acids. The V and J ends lost 3 bases and 6 bases respectively, with 9 bases between them. Germline lookup yields CDR1 MNHEY and CDR2 SMNVEV (reference sequence). CDR3 loop: CASSFGGGNIQYF. CDR3 coding DNA: TGTGCCAGCAGTTTTGGTGGGGGAAACATTCAGTACTTC.

This clonotype was seen repeatedly, ten times or more. The chain carries TRBV30 and TRBJ1-1; D may be TRBD1 (6 bases). The CDR3 totals 12 residues. Germline lookup yields CDR1 GTSNPN and CDR2 SVGIG (reference sequence). The V gene lost 4 bases and the J gene lost 5 bases, with 11 bases spanning the gap. CDR3 bases: TGTGCCTGGACGGGGGCCAGGACTGAAGCTTTCTTT. Its protein product is CAWTGARTEAFF.

This clonotype has just a few counts. As the CDR3 is not closed by the conserved phenylalanine or tryptophan, this likely results from a read error. The J gene is TRBJ1-1, the V gene TRBV11-2; 7 positions match TRBD1. Unmatched junction bases numbered 4, after V lost 4 bases and J lost 2 bases. The CDR3 extends over 14 amino acids. CDR1 is SGHAT, CDR2 FQNNGV, per germline. For the CDR3, the DNA is TGTGCCAGCAGCTCCGGGACAGTAAACACTGAAGCTTTCCTT. This translates into CASSSGTVNTEAFL.

The CDR3 sequence: CASSQDFTPNSPLHF. The DNA of the CDR3 is TGCGCCAGCAGCCAAGATTTCACTCCGAATTCACCCCTCCACTTT. The chain carries TRBV4-1 and TRBJ1-6; D call uncertain. V was clipped by 0 bases and J by 7 bases, with 10 bases between them. This CDR3 region has 15 residues. Germline values: CDR1 MGHRA, CDR2 YSYEKL.

V gene TRBV7-6 combines with J gene TRBJ1-1; TRBD1 agrees at 9 bases. CDR3 size: 13 residues. V was clipped by 5 bases and J by 4 bases; unmatched bases: 2. Germline CDR1 is SGHVS and CDR2 is FNYEAQ. The CDR3 is CASSVQGATEAFF. The CDR3 DNA follows: TGTGCCAGCAGCGTACAGGGGGCCACTGAAGCTTTCTTT.

This clonotype has at least ten counts. The rearrangement joins TRBV6-1 to TRBJ2-2; tentatively, D is TRBD1 (6 bases). The ends were cut back, 6 bases at V and 3 bases at J, with 14 bases in the middle. Looked up from germline, CDR1 is MNHNS and CDR2 is SASEGT. This CDR3 is 15 amino acids long. The CDR3 DNA reads TGTGCCAGCAGAAGGATACAGGGAGACACCGGGGAGCTGTTTTTT. This gives the protein CASRRIQGDTGELFF.

This clonotype was observed many times. The chain recombines TRBV13 with TRBJ2-4; 10 nucleotides agree with TRBD2. CDR1 and CDR2 from the germline V gene are PRHDT and FYEKMQ (reference sequence). The CDR3 has 18 residues. V gave up 5 bases and J gave up 0 bases; unmatched junction bases: 10. CDR3 in amino acids: CASSQSGRERLAKNIQYF. The CDR3 region has the DNA TGTGCCAGCAGCCAAAGCGGGAGGGAGCGACTAGCCAAAAACATTCAGTACTTC.

This clonotype was recorded a few times. This may be a read error: a much more frequent sequence differs by one nucleotide. The chain carries TRBV9 and TRBJ2-3; 7 bases agree with TRBD2. Germline values: CDR1 SGDLS, CDR2 YYNGEE. This CDR3 region has 15 residues. CDR3 amino acids: CAISVGGRAADTQYF. The CDR3 nucleotides read TGTGCCATCAGCGTAGGAGGGAGGGCGGCGGATACGCAGTATTTT.

The chain links TRBV5-1 to TRBJ1-2; 12 nucleotides agree with TRBD1. The V gene end was trimmed by 0 bases and the J gene end by 8 bases; junction bases not matched to a gene: 11. Germline-derived CDR1 and CDR2 are SGHRS and YFSETQ. The CDR3 loop spans 17 amino acids. CDR3 amino acids: CASSLAGQGARENGYTF. In nucleotides, the CDR3 is TGCGCCAGCAGCTTGGCGGGACAGGGGGCGCGAGAGAACGGCTACACCTTC.

This clonotype was detected ten times or more. This sequence joins TRBV6-5 and TRBJ1-1; D call uncertain. Trimming left V 4 bases short and J 8 bases short, with 11 bases between. The CDR3 length is 12 residues. Germline V gene lookup returns CDR1 MNHEY and CDR2 SVGAGI. CDR3 protein: CASSFADLEAFF. Written as DNA, the CDR3 is TGTGCCAGCAGTTTCGCAGACCTCGAAGCTTTCTTT.

This clonotype came up many times. The CDR3 DNA reads TGTGCCAGCAGCTTCTGGACAAGCGGTCAAGAGACCCAGTACTTC. It translates to CASSFWTSGQETQYF. This sequence joins TRBV7-8 and TRBJ2-5; D possibly uses TRBD1 or TRBD2 (5 bases each). Germline V CDR1 and CDR2: SGHVS, FQNEAQ. The CDR3 loop spans 15 amino acids. The V end lost 3 bases, the J end lost 2 bases, and 13 bases lay between the germline ends.

This clonotype came up many times. V gene TRBV20-1 combines with J gene TRBJ1-5; D is ambiguous. V lost 4 bases and J 2 bases, leaving 12 bases between the germline ends. Germline V gene lookup returns CDR1 DFQATT and CDR2 SNEGSKA (reference sequence). The CDR3 loop spans 14 amino acids. CDR3 nucleotide sequence: TGCAGTGCTACGGAGGTGGTCGGCAATCAGCCCCAGCATTTT. Its protein is CSATEVVGNQPQHF.

This clonotype has ten or more counts. V is TRBV28 and J is TRBJ2-2; D unresolved. V gave up 5 bases and J gave up 5 bases, with 15 bases separating them. The CDR3 runs 15 residues. Germline CDR1 is MDHEN and CDR2 is SYDVKM. CDR3 sequence: CASSPNQAVTGELFF. The CDR3 DNA sequence: TGTGCCAGCAGTCCCAATCAGGCAGTGACCGGGGAGCTGTTTTTT.

The sample holds many counts of this clonotype. This chain links TRBV20-1 with TRBJ1-1; no reliable D call. The CDR3 is 13 residues long. Germline CDR1 DFQATT, CDR2 SNEGSKA (reference sequence). With 2 bases removed from V and 0 bases from J, the gap between germline ends came to 7 bases. CDR3 protein: CSARSSLNTEAFF. For the CDR3, the DNA is TGCAGTGCTAGATCCAGCCTGAACACTGAAGCTTTCTTT.

Many counts were recorded for this clonotype. The chain uses TRBV13 and TRBJ1-1, with TRBD1 matching 12 bases. There are 13 residues in the CDR3. Trimming removed 6 bases from V and 8 bases from J; junction bases left unmatched: 4. Germline V CDR1 and CDR2: PRHDT, FYEKMQ (reference sequence). The chain's CDR3 is CASSWDRGLEAFF. Here the CDR3 DNA reads TGTGCCAGCAGTTGGGACAGGGGGCTGGAAGCTTTCTTT. Full variable domain (outside the CDR3, taken from reference TRBV13 and TRBJ1-1): AAGVIQSPRHLIKEKRETATLKCYPIPRHDTVYWYQQGPGQDPQFLISFYEKMQSDKGSIPDRFSAQQFSDYHSELNMSSLELGDSALYFCASSWDRGLEAFFGQGTRLTVV.

This clonotype was observed many times. The V and J genes are TRBV13 and TRBJ2-5, with 10 nucleotides matching TRBD1. The CDR3 length is 15 residues. Germline CDR1 reads PRHDT; CDR2 reads FYEKMQ (reference sequence). J gave up 5 bases and V 4 bases, and 7 bases lay outside the gene matches. The CDR3 reads CASSWVTGGTETQYF. The CDR3 DNA follows: TGTGCCAGCAGCTGGGTGACAGGGGGCACGGAGACCCAGTACTTC.

This clonotype was counted between two and nine times. Compared with germline, one end of the junction differs, possibly owing to a read error. The chain has TRBV10-3 and TRBJ2-5; 9 nucleotides line up with TRBD2. Germline V lookup: CDR1 ENHRY, CDR2 SYGVKD. This CDR3 region has 15 residues. CDR3 nucleotide sequence: TGTACCATCAGTGAAAAGGGGCGGGAGGGAGAGACCCAGTACTTC. This sequence encodes CTISEKGREGETQYF.

The rearrangement links TRBV28 to TRBJ2-7; D gene ambiguous. The V end lost 5 bases, the J end lost 5 bases, and 10 bases lay between the germline ends. This CDR3 is built from 12 residues. Germline V lookup: CDR1 MDHEN, CDR2 SYDVKM. Here the CDR3 reads CASSLLTNEQYF. CDR3 nucleotides: TGTGCCAGCAGTCTTCTGACAAACGAGCAGTACTTC.

This clonotype occurred many times. The CDR3 DNA follows: TGTGCCAGCAGCTTAGATTTCGAGGGGGGGCGCCGGGCCCAGTACTTC. Amino acids: CASSLDFEGGRRAQYF. This sequence joins TRBV11-2 and TRBJ2-5; possibly TRBD2 for D (7 bases). The V end lost 0 bases, the J end lost 9 bases, and 20 bases lay between the germline ends. CDR3 length equals 16 residues. Germline loops: CDR1 SGHAT, CDR2 FQNNGV.

There are many counts of this clonotype. The rearrangement links TRBV28 to TRBJ1-2; D not certain. CDR3 size: 15 residues. The V gene's germline CDR1 is MDHEN and CDR2 SYDVKM. V was pared by 6 bases and J by 3 bases, with 17 bases between. The CDR3 nucleotides are TGTGCCAGCAGGGAAGCGGGGTTGGAGGACTATGGCTACACCTTC. Protein sequence: CASREAGLEDYGYTF.

This clonotype appeared a few times. V usage is TRBV3-1 and J usage is TRBJ2-1, with TRBD2 matching over 10 bases. J lost 5 bases, V lost 4 bases, and 8 bases had no gene match. Germline CDR1 LGHDT, CDR2 YNNKEL (reference sequence). This CDR3 contains 16 residues. The CDR3 sequence: CASSRRAGGTHNEQFF. CDR3 nucleotide sequence: TGTGCCAGCAGCCGTAGAGCGGGAGGGACCCACAATGAGCAGTTCTTC.

This clonotype was picked up many times. The chain joins TRBV6-2 or TRBV6-3 to TRBJ1-6, with TRBD1 as a possible D gene (6 bases). Trimming removed 6 bases from V and 7 bases from J, with 16 bases in between. Germline-derived CDR1 and CDR2 are MNHEY and SVGEGT. CDR3 length: 15 amino acids. This CDR3 is CASRAPGTPNSPLHF. CDR3 sequence (DNA): TGTGCCAGCAGAGCCCCCGGGACACCCAATTCACCCCTCCACTTT.

This clonotype was seen at least ten times. This chain links TRBV20-1 with TRBJ1-2, with D possibly being TRBD1 (5 bases). The length of the CDR3 is 14 residues. The germline V and J ends were trimmed by 1 base and 5 bases, with 14 bases remaining between them. Germline CDR1 is DFQATT and CDR2 is SNEGSKA (reference sequence). CDR3 loop: CSARAHDGGYGYTF. The CDR3 region has the DNA TGCAGTGCTAGAGCTCACGACGGGGGGTATGGCTACACCTTC.

This clonotype was seen more than once but under ten times. V gene TRBV6-1 combines with J gene TRBJ2-7; tentative D call: TRBD2 (6 bases). Trimming stripped 6 bases from V and 2 bases from J, with 17 bases between. This CDR3 is built from 15 residues. Germline CDR1 MNHNS, CDR2 SASEGT. CDR3 region: CASSPAGEGPYEQYF. CDR3 bases: TGTGCCAGCAGCCCAGCGGGCGAGGGCCCCTACGAGCAGTACTTC.

This clonotype was observed many times. The chain carries TRBV6-1 and TRBJ1-1; unclear D gene. CDR3 length: 13 amino acids. Per germline, CDR1 MNHNS and CDR2 SASEGT. Trimming pared 3 bases from V and 4 bases from J, leaving 9 bases between. The CDR3: CASSEVVGTEAFF. CDR3 DNA sequence: TGTGCCAGCAGTGAGGTAGTTGGCACTGAAGCTTTCTTT.

This clonotype was detected ten times or more. Given a much more abundant clone one base away, this may be a read error. This chain connects TRBV11-2 to TRBJ1-1; 8 bases agree with TRBD1. There are 16 residues in the CDR3. The germline gives CDR1 SGHAT, CDR2 FQNNGV. V shed 8 bases and J 4 bases; nucleotides not matched to a gene: 15. CDR3 bases: TGTGCCAGCGGCCCTTGGGGGGGCAGGGGGCTCACTGAAGCTTTCTTT. The encoded protein is CASGPWGGRGLTEAFF.

The chain links TRBV11-2 to TRBJ2-5; D is unclear. Per germline, CDR1 SGHAT and CDR2 FQNNGV. Trimming pared 5 bases from V and 5 bases from J, leaving 18 bases between. The CDR3 has 15 amino acids. DNA of the CDR3: TGTGCCAGCAGCCAAGAGTGGCTGGGTCGGGAGACCCAGTACTTC. Its translation: CASSQEWLGRETQYF. The full variable domain, with the rest looked up from reference TRBV11-2 and TRBJ2-5, is EAGVAQSPRYKIIEKRQSVAFWCNPISGHATLYWYQQILGQGPKLLIQFQNNGVVDDSQLPKDRFSAERLKGVDSTLKIQPAKLEDSAVYLCASSQEWLGRETQYFGPGTRLLVL.

Ten or more counts support this clonotype. The rearrangement joins TRBV18 to TRBJ2-5; D is unresolved. Deletions cut 6 bases from V and 2 bases from J, with 10 bases between. CDR1 and CDR2 (germline): KGHSH, LQKENI. The CDR3 length is 13 residues. CDR3 sequence (DNA): TGTGCCAGCTCCGTAGGACGTCAAGAGACCCAGTACTTC. It encodes CASSVGRQETQYF.

This clonotype was found many times. This sequence joins TRBV28 and TRBJ2-7; 8 bases are shared with TRBD2. V dropped 3 bases and J dropped 2; count of bases not matched to a gene: 9. The CDR3 sequence is 16 residues long. In germline, CDR1 is MDHEN, CDR2 SYDVKM. CDR3: CASSFLWREATYEQYF. The CDR3 nucleotides read TGTGCCAGCAGTTTTCTATGGCGGGAGGCGACCTACGAGCAGTACTTC.